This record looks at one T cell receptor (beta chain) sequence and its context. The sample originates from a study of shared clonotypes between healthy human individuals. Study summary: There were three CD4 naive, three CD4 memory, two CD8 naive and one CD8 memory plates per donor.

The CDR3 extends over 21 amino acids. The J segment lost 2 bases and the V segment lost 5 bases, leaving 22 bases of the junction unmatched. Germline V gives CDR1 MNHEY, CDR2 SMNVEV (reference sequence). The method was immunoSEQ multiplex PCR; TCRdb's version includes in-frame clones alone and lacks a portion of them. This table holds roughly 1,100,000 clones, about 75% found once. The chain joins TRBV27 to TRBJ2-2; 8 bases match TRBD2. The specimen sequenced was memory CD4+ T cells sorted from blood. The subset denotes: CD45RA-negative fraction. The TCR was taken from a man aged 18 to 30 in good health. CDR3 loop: CASSTYGRQGSGGGNTGELFF. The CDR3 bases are TGTGCCAGCAGTACTTATGGGCGGCAGGGGAGCGGGGGAGGAAACACCGGGGAGCTGTTTTTT.